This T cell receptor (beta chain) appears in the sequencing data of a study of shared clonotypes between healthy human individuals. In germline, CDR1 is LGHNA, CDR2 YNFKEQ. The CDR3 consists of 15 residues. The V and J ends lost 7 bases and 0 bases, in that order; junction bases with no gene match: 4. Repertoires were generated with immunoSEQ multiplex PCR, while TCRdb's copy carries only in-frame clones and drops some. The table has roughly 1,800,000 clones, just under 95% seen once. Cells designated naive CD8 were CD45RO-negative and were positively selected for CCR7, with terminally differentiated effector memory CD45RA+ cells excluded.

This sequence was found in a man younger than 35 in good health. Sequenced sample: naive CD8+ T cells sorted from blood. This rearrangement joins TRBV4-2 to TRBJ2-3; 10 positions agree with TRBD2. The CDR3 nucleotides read TGTGCCAGCACGTGGACTAGCGGAAGCACAGATACGCAGTATTTT. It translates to CASTWTSGSTDTQYF.